This T cell receptor (beta chain) was captured by sequencing in a study of blood T cell repertoires in COVID-19. CDR1 and CDR2 from the germline V gene are SGHRS and YFSETQ. The CDR3 runs to 15 residues. V shed 4 bases and J 4 bases; nucleotides not matched to a gene: 10. The repertoire was sequenced with immunoSEQ multiplex PCR; TCRdb's copy has only in-frame clones and lacks some. The table lists under 450,000 clones, about 90% of them singletons. Material: PBMCs or T cells enriched from blood (not recorded which). V gene TRBV5-1 combines with J gene TRBJ2-7; 8 bases are a match to TRBD1. This clonotype was obtained from a woman aged 25 to 45 who had recovered from COVID-19. The CDR3 sequence is CASSPPGTGRYEQYF. In DNA, the CDR3 is TGCGCCAGCAGCCCACCCGGGACAGGAAGATACGAGCAGTACTTC.